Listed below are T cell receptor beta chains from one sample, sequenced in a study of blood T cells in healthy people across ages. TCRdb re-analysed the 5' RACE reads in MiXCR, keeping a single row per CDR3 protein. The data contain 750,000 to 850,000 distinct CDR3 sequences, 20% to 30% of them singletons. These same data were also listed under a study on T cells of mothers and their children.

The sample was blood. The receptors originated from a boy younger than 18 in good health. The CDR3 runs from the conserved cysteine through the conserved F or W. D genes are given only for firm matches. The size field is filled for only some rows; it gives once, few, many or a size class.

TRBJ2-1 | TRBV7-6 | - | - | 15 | TGTGCCAGCAGCTTAGCGGGCGGGAATAGTGATGAGCAGTTCTTC | CASSLAGGNSDEQFF
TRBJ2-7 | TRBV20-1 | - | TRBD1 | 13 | TGCAGTGCCTTGGACAGGGGAAGGTACGAGCAGTACTTC | CSALDRGRYEQYF
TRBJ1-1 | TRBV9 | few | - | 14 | TGTGCCAGCAGCGTAGGAGGGGGGCCCACTGAAGCTTTCTTT | CASSVGGGPTEAFF
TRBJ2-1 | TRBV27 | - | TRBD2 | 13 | TGTGCCAGCAGTTTAGGGACTACATATGAGCAGTTCTTC | CASSLGTTYEQFF
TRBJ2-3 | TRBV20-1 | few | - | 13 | TGCAGTGCTAGAGCCCAGGGACCGGATACGCAGTATTTT | CSARAQGPDTQYF
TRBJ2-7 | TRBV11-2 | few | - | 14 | TGTGCCAGCAGCTTTCAGACGGTGTCCTACGAGCAGTACTTC | CASSFQTVSYEQYF
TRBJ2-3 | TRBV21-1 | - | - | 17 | TGTGCCAGCAGCGCGCGGACTAGCGGGAGTTATACAGATACGCAGTATTTT | CASSARTSGSYTDTQYF
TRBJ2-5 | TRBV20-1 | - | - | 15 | TGCAGTGCTGAGGGCGGGGGCCCGACCCAAGAGACCCAGTACTTC | CSAEGGGPTQETQYF
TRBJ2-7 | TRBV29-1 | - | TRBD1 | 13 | TGCAGCGTAGTTACAGGGGTATGGAACGAGCAGTACTTC | CSVVTGVWNEQYF
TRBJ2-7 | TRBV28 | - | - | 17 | TGTGCCAGCAGTTTAGCAGGGTACAACCTCCGAGGGGACGAGCAGTACTTC | CASSLAGYNLRGDEQYF
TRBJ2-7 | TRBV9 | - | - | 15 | TGTGCCAGCAGCGTAGGTTGGGGGGCAGACTACGAGCAGTACTTC | CASSVGWGADYEQYF
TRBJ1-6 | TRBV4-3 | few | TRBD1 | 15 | TGCGCCAGCAGCAAAAACGGACAGGGAAATTCACCCCTCCACTTT | CASSKNGQGNSPLHF
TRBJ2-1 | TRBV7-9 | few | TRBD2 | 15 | TGTGCCAGCAGCGCTAGACTAGCGGGGGACAATGAGCAGTTCTTC | CASSARLAGDNEQFF
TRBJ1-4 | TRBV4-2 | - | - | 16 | TGTGCCAGCAGCCCAATTCCGGGGGGCATAAATGAAAAACTGTTTTTT | CASSPIPGGINEKLFF
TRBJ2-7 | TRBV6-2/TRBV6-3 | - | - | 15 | TGTGCCAGCAGTTCTTCTCAAATTCCTCCCTACGAGCAGTACTTC | CASSSSQIPPYEQYF
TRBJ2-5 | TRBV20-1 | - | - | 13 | TGCAGTGCTAGAGTCAGTTTAAAAGAGACCCAGTACTTC | CSARVSLKETQYF
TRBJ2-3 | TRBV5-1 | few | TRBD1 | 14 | TGCGCCAGCAGAGGACAGGCGAGCACAGATACGCAGTATTTT | CASRGQASTDTQYF
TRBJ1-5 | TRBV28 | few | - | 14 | TGTGCCAGCTTGTGGACCCGCGGCAATCAGCCCCAGCATTTT | CASLWTRGNQPQHF
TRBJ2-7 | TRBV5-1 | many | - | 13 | TGTGCCAGCAGCCTCGGGAGTCTCTACGAGCAGTACTTC | CASSLGSLYEQYF
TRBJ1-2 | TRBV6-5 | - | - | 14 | TGTGCCAGCAGCCGGGCCGGGATCGGCTATGGCTACACCTTC | CASSRAGIGYGYTF
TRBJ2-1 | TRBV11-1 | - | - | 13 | TGTGCCAGCACTTACCGGCAGGGTTCTGAGCAGTTCTTC | CASTYRQGSEQFF
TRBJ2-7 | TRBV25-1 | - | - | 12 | TGTGCCAGCAACCCTACAAAATACGAGCAGTACTTC | CASNPTKYEQYF
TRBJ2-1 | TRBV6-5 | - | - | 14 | TGTGCCAGCAGTTACTCGGACACTCACAATGAGCAGTTCTTC | CASSYSDTHNEQFF
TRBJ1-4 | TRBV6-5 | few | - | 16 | TGTGCCAGCAGTTACAGAGTGAGGACTACTAATGAAAAACTGTTTTTT | CASSYRVRTTNEKLFF
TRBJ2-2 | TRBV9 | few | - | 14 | TGTGCCAGCAGCGTAGACAGCAACACCGGGGAGCTGTTTTTT | CASSVDSNTGELFF
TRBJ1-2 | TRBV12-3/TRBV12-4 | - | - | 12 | TGTGCCAGCAGTTTAGCCTTCTATGGCTACACCTTC | CASSLAFYGYTF
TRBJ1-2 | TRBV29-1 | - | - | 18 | TGCAGCGTTGAAGATCTTGACAGGACTGCCGCTATACCCTATGGCTACACCTTC | CSVEDLDRTAAIPYGYTF
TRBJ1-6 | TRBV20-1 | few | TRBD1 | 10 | TGCAGTGCCCCGGGACAGGGCGTCTCCTTT | CSAPGQGVSF
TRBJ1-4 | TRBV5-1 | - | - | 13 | TGCGCCAGCAGCTTGGGACAAGCGGAAAAACTGTTTTTT | CASSLGQAEKLFF
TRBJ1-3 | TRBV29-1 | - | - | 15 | TGCAGCGTTGTCAGCCGGGAATCCTCTGGAAACACCATATATTTT | CSVVSRESSGNTIYF
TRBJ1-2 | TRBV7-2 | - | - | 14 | TGTGCCAGCAGCTTCCGTCGGGGGAGAGAGGATTTCTCCTTC | CASSFRRGREDFSF
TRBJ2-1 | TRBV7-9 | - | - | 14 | TGTGCCAGCAGTCTCGACTCACCCCCTTCTGAGCAGTTCTTC | CASSLDSPPSEQFF
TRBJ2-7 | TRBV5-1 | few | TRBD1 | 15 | TGCGCCAGCAGCTACCCGGGACAGGGGGTCTACGAGCAGTACTTC | CASSYPGQGVYEQYF
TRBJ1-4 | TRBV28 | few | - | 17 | TGTGCCAGCAGGTCGGCGGGGCTTTGGACGGGGAATGAAAAACTGTTTTTT | CASRSAGLWTGNEKLFF
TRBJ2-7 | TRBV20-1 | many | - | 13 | TGCAGTGCTAGAGGCCAGGGGTTCTACGAGCAGTACTTC | CSARGQGFYEQYF
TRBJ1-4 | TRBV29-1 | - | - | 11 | TGCAGCGCTGGGTTAGAAGAAAAACTGTTTTTT | CSAGLEEKLFF
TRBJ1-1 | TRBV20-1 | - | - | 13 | TGCAGTGCCTCCCCACAGGTTGGGGTCGAAGCTTTCTTT | CSASPQVGVEAFF
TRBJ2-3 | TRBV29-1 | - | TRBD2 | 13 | TGCAGCGTTGAGGGACTATTCCCAGATACGCAGTATTTT | CSVEGLFPDTQYF
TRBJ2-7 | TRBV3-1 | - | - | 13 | TGTGCCAGCAGCCCCCGCAGAGACTACGAGCAGTACTTC | CASSPRRDYEQYF
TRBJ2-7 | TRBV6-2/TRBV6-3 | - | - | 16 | TGTGCCAGCAGTTACCCCGGGACACAGAGCTCCTACGAGCAGTACTTC | CASSYPGTQSSYEQYF
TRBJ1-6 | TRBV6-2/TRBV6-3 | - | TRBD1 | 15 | TGTGCCAGCACACAAACCGGGACAGATAATTCACCCCTCCACTTT | CASTQTGTDNSPLHF